These 8 T cell receptor beta chains were all obtained from the same sample, sequenced in a study of blood T cell repertoires in COVID-19. Generated by immunoSEQ multiplex PCR, the TCRdb table keeps only in-frame clones and is missing some. The sample records 100,000 to 150,000 clones, over 75% being singletons. Material for sequencing was peripheral blood. Receptors were obtained from a man aged 65 to 79 with active COVID-19.

The V and J genes are TRBV18 and TRBJ2-2, with D possibly TRBD1 on 6 matching bases. Between the trimmed V and J ends, which lost 3 bases and 6 bases, there was a span of 20 bases. The CDR3 totals 17 residues. In germline, CDR1 is KGHSH, CDR2 LQKENI. The CDR3 sequence is CASSPTTGLLISGELFF. CDR3 in DNA: TGTGCCAGCTCACCTACAACAGGGCTTCTCATTTCCGGGGAGCTGTTTTTT.

The chain carries TRBV30 and TRBJ1-5; D may be TRBD1 (5 bases). There are 20 residues in the CDR3. Germline lookup yields CDR1 GTSNPN and CDR2 SVGIG (reference sequence). V lost 0 bases and J lost 3, with 27 bases in between. The CDR3 DNA reads as TGTGCCTGGAGTGTAGACAGAAATATGCCACCTTCTCTTATCAATCAGCCCCAGCATTTT. This gives the protein CAWSVDRNMPPSLINQPQHF.

The chain joins TRBV7-9 to TRBJ1-4; 9 nucleotides agree with TRBD1. V lost 6 bases to trimming and J lost 3 bases; unmatched junction nucleotides: 2. The CDR3 is 14 residues long. The germline gives CDR1 SEHNR, CDR2 FQNEAQ (reference sequence). DNA of the CDR3: TGTGCCAGCAGGGGACAGGGCCCTAATGAAAAACTGTTTTTT. Translation gives CASRGQGPNEKLFF.

The chain couples TRBV29-1 to TRBJ2-7; 11 positions match TRBD1. Germline V lookup: CDR1 SQVTM, CDR2 ANQGSEA. The CDR3 is 13 residues long. The trim removed 6 bases at V and 4 bases at J, leaving 5 bases unmatched. The CDR3 sequence: CSVGQGAVYEQYF. The CDR3 region has the DNA TGCAGCGTCGGACAGGGGGCGGTTTACGAGCAGTACTTC.

The chain uses TRBV5-4 and TRBJ2-2, with TRBD1 matching 7 bases. The V gene's germline CDR1 is SGHNT and CDR2 YYREEE (reference sequence). Trimming cost V 4 bases and J 4 bases; bases outside gene matches: 10. The CDR3 is 16 residues long. The CDR3 nucleotides are TGTGCCAGCAGCCCCGGGACAGTAGATATCACCGGGGAGCTGTTTTTT. Translated, it gives CASSPGTVDITGELFF.

The table lists this clone with a few counts. J is TRBJ1-5 and V is TRBV28; no firm D call. The germline V and J ends were trimmed by 5 bases and 2 bases, with 13 bases remaining between them. The CDR3 spans 15 residues. Germline lookup yields CDR1 MDHEN and CDR2 SYDVKM. This chain's CDR3 is CASSHKRRGNQPQHF. CDR3 nucleotide sequence: TGTGCCAGCAGTCACAAGCGGCGGGGCAATCAGCCCCAGCATTTT.

The chain couples TRBV5-6 to TRBJ2-5, with TRBD2 matching over 10 bases. CDR3 length: 19 amino acids. V dropped 5 bases and J dropped 0; count of bases not matched to a gene: 16. Germline V lookup: CDR1 SGHDT, CDR2 YYEEEE. The DNA for the CDR3 is TGTGCCAGCAGGGCCGGGACTAGCGTAGGACCCGTCTACCAAGAGACCCAGTACTTC. Its protein is CASRAGTSVGPVYQETQYF.

In regard to this clone: The same CDR3 arises from other DNA sequences in this sample as well. The V and J genes are TRBV5-1 and TRBJ1-4; 7 bases fit TRBD1. The CDR3 is made up of 14 amino acids. J gave up 7 bases and V 4 bases, and 7 bases lay outside the gene matches. The V gene's germline CDR1 is SGHRS and CDR2 YFSETQ. The CDR3 loop reads CASSLGGLGEKLFF. DNA for the CDR3: TGCGCCAGCAGCCTAGGGGGCCTGGGTGAAAAACTGTTTTTT. The full variable domain, in which reference TRBV5-1 and TRBJ1-4 provide the parts outside the CDR3, is KAGVTQTPRYLIKTRGQQVTLSCSPISGHRSVSWYQQTPGQGLQFLFEYFSETQRNKGNFPGRFSGRQFSNSRSEMNVSTLELGDSALYLCASSLGGLGEKLFFGSGTQLSVL.